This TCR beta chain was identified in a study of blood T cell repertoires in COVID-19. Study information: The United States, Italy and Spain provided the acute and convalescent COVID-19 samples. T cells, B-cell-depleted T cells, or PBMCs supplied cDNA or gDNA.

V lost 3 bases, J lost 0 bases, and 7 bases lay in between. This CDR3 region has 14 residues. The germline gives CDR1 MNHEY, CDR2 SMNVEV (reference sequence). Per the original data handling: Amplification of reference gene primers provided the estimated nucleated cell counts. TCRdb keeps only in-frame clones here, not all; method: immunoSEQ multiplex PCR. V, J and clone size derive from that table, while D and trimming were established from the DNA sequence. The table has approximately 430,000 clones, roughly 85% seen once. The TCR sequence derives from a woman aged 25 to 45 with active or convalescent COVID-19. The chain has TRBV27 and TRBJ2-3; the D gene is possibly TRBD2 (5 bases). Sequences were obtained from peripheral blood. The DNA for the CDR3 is TGTGCCAGCAGTTTCCTAGCTAGCACAGATACGCAGTATTTT. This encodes CASSFLASTDTQYF.